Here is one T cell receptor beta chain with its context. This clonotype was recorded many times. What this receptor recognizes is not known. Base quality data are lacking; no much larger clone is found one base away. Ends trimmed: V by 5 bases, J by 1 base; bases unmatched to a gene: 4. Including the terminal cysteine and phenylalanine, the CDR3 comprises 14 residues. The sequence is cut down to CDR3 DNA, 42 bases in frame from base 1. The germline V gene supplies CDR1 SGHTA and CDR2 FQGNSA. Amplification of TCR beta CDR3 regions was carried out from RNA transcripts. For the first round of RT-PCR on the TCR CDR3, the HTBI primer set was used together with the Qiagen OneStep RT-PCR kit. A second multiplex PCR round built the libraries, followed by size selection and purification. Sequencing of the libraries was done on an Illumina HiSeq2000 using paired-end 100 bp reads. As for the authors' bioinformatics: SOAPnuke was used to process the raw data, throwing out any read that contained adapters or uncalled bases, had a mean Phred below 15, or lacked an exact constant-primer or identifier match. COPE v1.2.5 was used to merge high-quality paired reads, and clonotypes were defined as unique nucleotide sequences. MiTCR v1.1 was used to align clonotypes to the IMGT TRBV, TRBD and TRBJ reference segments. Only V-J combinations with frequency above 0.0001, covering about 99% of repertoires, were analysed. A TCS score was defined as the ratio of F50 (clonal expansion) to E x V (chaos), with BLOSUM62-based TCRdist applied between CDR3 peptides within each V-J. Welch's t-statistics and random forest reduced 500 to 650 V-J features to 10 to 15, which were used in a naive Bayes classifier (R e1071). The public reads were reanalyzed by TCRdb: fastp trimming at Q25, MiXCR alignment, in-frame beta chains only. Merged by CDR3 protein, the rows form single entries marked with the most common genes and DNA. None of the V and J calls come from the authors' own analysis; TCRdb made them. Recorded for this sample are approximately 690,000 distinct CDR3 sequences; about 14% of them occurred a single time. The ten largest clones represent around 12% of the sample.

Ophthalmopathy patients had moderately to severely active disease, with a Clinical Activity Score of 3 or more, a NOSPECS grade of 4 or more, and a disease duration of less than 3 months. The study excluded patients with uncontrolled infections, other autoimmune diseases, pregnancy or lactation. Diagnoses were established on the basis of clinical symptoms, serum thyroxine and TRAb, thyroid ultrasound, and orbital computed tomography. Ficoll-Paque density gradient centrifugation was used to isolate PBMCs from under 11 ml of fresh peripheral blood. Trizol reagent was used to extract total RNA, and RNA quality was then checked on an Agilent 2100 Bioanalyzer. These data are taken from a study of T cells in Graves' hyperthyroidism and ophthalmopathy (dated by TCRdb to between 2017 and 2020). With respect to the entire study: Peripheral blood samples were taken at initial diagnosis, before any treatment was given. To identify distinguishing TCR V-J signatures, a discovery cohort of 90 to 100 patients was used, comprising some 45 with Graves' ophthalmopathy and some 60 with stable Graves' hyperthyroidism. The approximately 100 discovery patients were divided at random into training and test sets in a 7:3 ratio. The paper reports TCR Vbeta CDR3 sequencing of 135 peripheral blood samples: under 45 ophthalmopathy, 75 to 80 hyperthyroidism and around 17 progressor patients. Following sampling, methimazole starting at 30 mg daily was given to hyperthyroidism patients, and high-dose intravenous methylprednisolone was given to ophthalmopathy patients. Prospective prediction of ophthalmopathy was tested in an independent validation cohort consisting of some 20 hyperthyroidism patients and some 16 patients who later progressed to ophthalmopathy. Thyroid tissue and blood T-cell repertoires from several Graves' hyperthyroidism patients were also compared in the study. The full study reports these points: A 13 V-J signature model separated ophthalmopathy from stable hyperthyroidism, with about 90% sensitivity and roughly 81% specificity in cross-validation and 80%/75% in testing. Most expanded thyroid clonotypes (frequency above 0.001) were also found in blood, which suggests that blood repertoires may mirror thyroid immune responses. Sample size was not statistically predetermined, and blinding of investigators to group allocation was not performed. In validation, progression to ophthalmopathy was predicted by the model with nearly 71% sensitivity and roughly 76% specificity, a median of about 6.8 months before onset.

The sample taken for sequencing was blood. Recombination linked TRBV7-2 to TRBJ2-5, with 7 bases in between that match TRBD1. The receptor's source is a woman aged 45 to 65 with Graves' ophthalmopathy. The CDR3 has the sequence CASSARQGQETQYF. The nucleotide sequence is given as TGTGCCAGCAGCGCAAGACAGGGCCAAGAGACCCAGTACTTC. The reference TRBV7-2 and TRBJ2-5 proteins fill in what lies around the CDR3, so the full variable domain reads GAGVSQSPSNKVTEKGKDVELRCDPISGHTALYWYRQSLGQGLEFLIYFQGNSAPDKSGLPSDRFSAERTGGSVSTLTIQRTQQEDSAVYLCASSARQGQETQYFGPGTRLLVL.